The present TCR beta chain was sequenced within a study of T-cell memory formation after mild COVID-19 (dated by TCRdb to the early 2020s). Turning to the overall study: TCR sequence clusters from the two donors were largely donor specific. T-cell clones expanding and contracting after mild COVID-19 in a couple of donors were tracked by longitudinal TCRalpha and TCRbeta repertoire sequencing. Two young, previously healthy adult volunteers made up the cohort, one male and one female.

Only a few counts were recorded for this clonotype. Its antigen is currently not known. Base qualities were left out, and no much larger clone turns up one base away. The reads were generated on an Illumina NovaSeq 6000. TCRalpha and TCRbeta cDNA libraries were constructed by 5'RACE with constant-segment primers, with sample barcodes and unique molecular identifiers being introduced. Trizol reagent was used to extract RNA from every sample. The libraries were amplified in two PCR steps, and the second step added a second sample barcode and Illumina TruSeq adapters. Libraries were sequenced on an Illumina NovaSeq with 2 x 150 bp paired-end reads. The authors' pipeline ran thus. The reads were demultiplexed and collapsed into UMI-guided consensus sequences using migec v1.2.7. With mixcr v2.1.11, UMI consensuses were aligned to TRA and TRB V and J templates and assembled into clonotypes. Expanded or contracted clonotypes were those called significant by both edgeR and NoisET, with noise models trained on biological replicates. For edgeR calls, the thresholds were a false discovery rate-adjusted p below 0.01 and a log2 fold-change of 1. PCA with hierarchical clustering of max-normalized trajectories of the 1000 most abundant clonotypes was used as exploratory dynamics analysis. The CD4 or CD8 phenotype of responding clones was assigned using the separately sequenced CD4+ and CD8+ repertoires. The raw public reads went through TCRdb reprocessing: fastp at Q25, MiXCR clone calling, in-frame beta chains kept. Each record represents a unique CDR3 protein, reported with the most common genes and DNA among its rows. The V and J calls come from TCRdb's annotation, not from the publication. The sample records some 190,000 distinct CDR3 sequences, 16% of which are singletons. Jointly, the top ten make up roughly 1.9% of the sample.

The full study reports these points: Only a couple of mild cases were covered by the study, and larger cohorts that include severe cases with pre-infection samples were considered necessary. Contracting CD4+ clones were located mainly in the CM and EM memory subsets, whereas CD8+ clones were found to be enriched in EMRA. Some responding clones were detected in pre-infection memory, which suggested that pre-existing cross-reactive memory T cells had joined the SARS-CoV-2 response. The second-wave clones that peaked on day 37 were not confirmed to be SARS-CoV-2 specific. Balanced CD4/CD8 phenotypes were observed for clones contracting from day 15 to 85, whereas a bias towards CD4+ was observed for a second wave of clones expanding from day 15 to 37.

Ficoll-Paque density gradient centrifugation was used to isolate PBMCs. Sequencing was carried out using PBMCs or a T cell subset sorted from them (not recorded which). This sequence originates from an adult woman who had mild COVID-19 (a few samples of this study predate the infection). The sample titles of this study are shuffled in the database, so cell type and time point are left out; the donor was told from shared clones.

CDR3 reads: CASSLAGPGEQYF. Here is the DNA: TGTGCCAGCAGTTTAGCCGGCCCTGGCGAGCAGTACTTC. The chain was built from TRBV28 and TRBJ2-7; the D gene lacks a confident call. A distance of 11 bases separates the germline ends of V and J, which lose 2 bases and 6 bases respectively. Including cysteine and phenylalanine, the CDR3 has 13 amino acids. Left in the record is the CDR3 DNA by itself, 39 bases read in frame from the first base. CDR1 and CDR2, looked up from the germline V gene, are MDHEN and SYDVKM.